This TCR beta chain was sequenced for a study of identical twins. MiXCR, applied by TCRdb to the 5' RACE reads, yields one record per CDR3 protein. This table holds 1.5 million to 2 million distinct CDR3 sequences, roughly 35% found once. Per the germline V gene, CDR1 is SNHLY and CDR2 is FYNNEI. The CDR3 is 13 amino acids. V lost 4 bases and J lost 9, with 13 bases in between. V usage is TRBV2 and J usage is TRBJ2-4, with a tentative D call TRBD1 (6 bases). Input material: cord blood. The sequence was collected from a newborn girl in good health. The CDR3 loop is CASSGRGRGIQYF. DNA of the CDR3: TGTGCCAGCAGTGGACGTGGCAGGGGCATTCAGTACTTC. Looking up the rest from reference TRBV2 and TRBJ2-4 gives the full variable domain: EPEVTQTPSHQVTQMGQEVILRCVPISNHLYFYWYRQILGQKVEFLVSFYNNEISEKSEIFDDQFSVERPDGSNFTLKIRSTKLEDSAMYFCASSGRGRGIQYFGAGTRLSVL.